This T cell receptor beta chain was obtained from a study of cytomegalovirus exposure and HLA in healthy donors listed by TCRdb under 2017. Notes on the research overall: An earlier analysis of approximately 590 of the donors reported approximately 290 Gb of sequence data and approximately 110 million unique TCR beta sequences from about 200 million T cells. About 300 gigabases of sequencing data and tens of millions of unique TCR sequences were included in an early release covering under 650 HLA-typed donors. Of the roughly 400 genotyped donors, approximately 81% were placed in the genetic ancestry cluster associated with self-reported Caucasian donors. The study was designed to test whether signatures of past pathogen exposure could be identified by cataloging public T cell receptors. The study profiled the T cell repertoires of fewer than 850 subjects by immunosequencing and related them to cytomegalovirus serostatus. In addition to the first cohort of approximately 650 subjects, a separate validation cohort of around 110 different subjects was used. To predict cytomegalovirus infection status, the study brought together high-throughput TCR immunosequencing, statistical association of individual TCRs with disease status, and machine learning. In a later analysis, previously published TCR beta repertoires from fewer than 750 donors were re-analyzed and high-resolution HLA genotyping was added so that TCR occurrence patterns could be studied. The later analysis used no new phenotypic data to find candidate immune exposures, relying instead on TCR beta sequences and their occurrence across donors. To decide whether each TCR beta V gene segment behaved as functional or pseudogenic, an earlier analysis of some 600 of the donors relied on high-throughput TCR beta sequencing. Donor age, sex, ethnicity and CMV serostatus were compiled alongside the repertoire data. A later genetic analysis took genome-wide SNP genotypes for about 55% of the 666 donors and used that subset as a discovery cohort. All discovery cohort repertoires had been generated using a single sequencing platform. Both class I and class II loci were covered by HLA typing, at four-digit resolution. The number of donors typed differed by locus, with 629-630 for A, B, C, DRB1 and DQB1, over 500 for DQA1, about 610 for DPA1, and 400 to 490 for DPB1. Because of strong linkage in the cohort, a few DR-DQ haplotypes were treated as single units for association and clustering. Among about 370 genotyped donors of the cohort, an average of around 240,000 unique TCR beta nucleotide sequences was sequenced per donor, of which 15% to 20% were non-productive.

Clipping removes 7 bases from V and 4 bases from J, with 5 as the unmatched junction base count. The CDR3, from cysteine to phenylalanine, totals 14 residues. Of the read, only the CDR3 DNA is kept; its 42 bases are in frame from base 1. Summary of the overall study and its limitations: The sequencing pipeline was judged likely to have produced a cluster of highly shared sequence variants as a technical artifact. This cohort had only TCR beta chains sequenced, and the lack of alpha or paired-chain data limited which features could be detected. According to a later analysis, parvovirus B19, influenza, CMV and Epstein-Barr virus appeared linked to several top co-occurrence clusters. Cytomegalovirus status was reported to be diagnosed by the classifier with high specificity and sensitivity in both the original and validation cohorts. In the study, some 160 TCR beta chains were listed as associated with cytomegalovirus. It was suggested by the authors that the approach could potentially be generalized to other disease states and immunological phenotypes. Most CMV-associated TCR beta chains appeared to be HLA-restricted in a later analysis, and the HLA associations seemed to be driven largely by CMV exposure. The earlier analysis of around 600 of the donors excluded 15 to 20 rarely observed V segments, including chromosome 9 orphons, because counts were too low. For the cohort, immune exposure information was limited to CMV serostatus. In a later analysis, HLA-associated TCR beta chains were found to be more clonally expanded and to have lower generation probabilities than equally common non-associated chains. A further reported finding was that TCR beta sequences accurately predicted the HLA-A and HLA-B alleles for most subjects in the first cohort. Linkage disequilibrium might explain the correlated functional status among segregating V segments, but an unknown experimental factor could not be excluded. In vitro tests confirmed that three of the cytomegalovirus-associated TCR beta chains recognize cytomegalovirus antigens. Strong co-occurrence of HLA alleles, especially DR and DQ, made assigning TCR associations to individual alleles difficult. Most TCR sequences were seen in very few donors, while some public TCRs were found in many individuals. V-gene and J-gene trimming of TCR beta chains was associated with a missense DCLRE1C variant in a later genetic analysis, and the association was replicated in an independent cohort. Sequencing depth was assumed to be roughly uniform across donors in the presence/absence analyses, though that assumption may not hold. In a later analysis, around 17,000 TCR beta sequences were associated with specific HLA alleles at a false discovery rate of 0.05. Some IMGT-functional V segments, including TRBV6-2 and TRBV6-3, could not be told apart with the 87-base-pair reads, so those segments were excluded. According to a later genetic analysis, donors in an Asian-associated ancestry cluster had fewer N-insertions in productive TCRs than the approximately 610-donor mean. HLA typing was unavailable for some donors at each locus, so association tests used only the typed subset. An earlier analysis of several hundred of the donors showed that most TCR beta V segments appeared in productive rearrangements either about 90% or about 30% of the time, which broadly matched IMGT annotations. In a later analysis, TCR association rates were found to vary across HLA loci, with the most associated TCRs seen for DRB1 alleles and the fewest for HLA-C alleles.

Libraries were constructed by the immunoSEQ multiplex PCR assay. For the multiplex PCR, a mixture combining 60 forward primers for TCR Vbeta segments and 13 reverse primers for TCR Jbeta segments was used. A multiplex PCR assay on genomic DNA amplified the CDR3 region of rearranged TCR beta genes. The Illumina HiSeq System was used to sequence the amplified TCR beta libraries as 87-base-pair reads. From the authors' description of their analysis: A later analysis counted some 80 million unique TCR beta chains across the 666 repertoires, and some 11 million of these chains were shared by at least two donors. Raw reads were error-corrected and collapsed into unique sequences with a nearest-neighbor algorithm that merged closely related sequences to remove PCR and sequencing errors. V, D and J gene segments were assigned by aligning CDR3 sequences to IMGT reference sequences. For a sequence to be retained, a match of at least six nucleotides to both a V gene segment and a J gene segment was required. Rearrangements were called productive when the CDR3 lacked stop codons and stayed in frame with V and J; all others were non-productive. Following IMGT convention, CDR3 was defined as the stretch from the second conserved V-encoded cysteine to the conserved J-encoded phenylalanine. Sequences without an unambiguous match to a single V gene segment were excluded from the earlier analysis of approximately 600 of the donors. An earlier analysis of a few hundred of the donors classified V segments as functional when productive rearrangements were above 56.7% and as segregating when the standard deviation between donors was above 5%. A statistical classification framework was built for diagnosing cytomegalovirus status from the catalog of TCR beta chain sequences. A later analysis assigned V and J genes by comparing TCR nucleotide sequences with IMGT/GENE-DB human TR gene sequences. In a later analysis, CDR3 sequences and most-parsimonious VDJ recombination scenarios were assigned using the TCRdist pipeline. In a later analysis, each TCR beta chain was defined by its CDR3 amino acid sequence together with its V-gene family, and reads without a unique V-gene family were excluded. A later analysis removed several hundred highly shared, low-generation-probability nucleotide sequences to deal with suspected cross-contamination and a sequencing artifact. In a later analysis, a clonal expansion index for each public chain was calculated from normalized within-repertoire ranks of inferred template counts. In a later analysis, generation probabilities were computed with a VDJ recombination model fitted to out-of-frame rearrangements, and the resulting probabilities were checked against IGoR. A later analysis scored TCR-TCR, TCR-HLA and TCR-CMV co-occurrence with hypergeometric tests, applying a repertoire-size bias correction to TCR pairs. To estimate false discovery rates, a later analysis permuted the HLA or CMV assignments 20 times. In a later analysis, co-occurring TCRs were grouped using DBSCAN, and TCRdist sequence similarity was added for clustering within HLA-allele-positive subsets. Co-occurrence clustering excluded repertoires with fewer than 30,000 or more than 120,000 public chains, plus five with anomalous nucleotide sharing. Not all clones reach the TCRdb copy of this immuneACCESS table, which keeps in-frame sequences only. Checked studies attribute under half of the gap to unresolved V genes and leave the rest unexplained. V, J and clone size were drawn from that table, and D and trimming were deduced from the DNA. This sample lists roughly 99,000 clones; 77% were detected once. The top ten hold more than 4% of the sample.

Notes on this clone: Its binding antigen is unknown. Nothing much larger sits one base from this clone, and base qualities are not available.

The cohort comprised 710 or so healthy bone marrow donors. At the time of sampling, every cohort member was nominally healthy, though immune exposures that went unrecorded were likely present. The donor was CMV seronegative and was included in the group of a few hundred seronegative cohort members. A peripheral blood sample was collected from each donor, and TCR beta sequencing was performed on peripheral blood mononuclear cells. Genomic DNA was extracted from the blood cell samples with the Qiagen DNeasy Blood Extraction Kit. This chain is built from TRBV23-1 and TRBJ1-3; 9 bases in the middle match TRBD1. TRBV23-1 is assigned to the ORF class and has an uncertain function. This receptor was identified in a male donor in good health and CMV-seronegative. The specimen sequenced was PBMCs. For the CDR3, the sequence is CASTRTGEGNTIYF. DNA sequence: TGCGCCAGCACCAGGACAGGGGAAGGAAACACCATATATTTT.